A selection of T cell receptor beta chains follows, all from one sample in a study of lymphopenia after photon versus proton radiotherapy. The assay was immunoSEQ multiplex PCR, and TCRdb's table has in-frame clones only and misses some. The sample consists of tens of thousands of clones, around 84% of them appearing once. Sample: peripheral blood, taken from a patient treated with proton-based radiotherapy. The receptors were sampled from a man in his sixties with pancreatic cancer. The CDR3 runs from the conserved cysteine through the conserved F or W. The D gene is left open where the match is weak. Rows may omit the clone size; those that give it use once, few, many or a size class.

length,J,V,D,size,DNA,CDR3
14,TRBJ2-7,TRBV28,TRBD1,.,TGTGCCAGCAGTTTGACAGGGGGCTCCTACGAGCAGTACTTC,CASSLTGGSYEQYF
11,TRBJ2-7,TRBV2,.,.,TGTGCCAGCAGTGGTTACTACGAGCAGTACTTC,CASSGYYEQYF
15,TRBJ2-1,TRBV6-5,TRBD1,once,TGTGCCAGCAGTTACTCCCAGGGGGCGGGGAATGAGCAGTTCTTC,CASSYSQGAGNEQFF
15,TRBJ2-3,TRBV5-8,TRBD1,.,TGTGCCAGCAGCTCACAGGGGGCAGTAACAGATACGCAGTATTTT,CASSSQGAVTDTQYF
13,TRBJ1-1,TRBV27,.,.,TGTGCCAGCAAGGGGCACTCGAACACTGAAGCTTTCTTT,CASKGHSNTEAFF
14,TRBJ2-7,TRBV7-9,.,once,TGTGCCAGCAGCTTAGGCCGGGGCTCCTACGAGCAGTACTTC,CASSLGRGSYEQYF
17,TRBJ2-1,TRBV4-3,TRBD2,.,TGCGCCAGCAGCCAAGTGCCCCTAGCGGGAGGGCTGAATGAGCAGTTCTTC,CASSQVPLAGGLNEQFF
15,TRBJ2-2,TRBV6-5,TRBD1,.,TGTGCCAGCAGTTACGACAGGGCAAAGACCGGGGAGCTGTTTTTT,CASSYDRAKTGELFF
15,TRBJ2-7,TRBV11-2,.,.,TGTGCCAGCAGCTTAGAGTCTCCCCAAGTCTACGAGCAGTACTTC,CASSLESPQVYEQYF
17,TRBJ2-3,TRBV14,TRBD2,once,TGTGCCAGCAGCCAAGATTGGACTAGCTATAACACAGATACGCAGTATTTT,CASSQDWTSYNTDTQYF
15,TRBJ1-5,TRBV5-1,.,few,TGCGCCAGCAGCTTGGAAGGAGGGAACAATCAGCCCCAGCATTTT,CASSLEGGNNQPQHF
13,TRBJ1-1,TRBV28,TRBD1,few,TGTGCCAGCAGCTCCGTGGACAGGGCTGTCGCTTTCTTT,CASSSVDRAVAFF
12,TRBJ2-7,TRBV6-6,.,few,TGTGCCAGCAGGACGAACTCCTACGAGCAGTACTTC,CASRTNSYEQYF
13,TRBJ1-1,TRBV30,.,.,TGTGCCTGGAGTGTACGGAGGAACACTGAAGCTTTCTTT,CAWSVRRNTEAFF
13,TRBJ1-2,TRBV5-5,.,.,TGTGCCAGCAGCACGGGACAAGACTATGGCTACACCTTC,CASSTGQDYGYTF
14,TRBJ1-2,TRBV28,.,.,TGTGCCAGCAGTTATTTGACATCCCGGCCGGGCTACACCTTC,CASSYLTSRPGYTF
14,TRBJ1-2,TRBV28,.,.,TGTGCCAGCAGTCAAACCCGGGTAATCTATGGCTACACCTTC,CASSQTRVIYGYTF
14,TRBJ1-5,TRBV6-5,.,.,TGTGCCAGCAAAGGTGTGGATAGCAATCAGCCCCAGCATTTT,CASKGVDSNQPQHF
16,TRBJ2-4,TRBV21-1,.,.,TGTGCCAGCAGCGCGCCAGGGACAGGAGGCAAAAACATTCAGTACTTC,CASSAPGTGGKNIQYF
14,TRBJ1-4,TRBV6-5,TRBD1,.,TGTGCCAGCAGAAAGGGACAGGGTAACGAAAAACTGTTTTTT,CASRKGQGNEKLFF
14,TRBJ2-7,TRBV9,TRBD2,.,TGTGCCAGCAGCGGAGGACTAGCGGGCCACGAGCAGTACTTC,CASSGGLAGHEQYF
16,TRBJ2-2,TRBV7-9,.,once,TGTGCCAGCAGACCGCCCCGGTCGTTCCTGACCGGGGAGCTGTTTTTT,CASRPPRSFLTGELFF
13,TRBJ1-2,TRBV6-1,.,.,TGTGCCAGCAGTTCCGTGGACTTCTATGGCTACACCTTC,CASSSVDFYGYTF
15,TRBJ1-3,TRBV7-2,.,.,TGTGCCAGCAGCTTAGCGGTGGGGACTGGAAACACCATATATTTT,CASSLAVGTGNTIYF
14,TRBJ1-3,TRBV28,TRBD1,.,TGTGCCAGCATCCAAGGGACAGCTAGAAACACCATATATTTT,CASIQGTARNTIYF
14,TRBJ2-2,TRBV19,.,.,TGTGCCAGTGTGGAGACACTGAACACCGGGGAGCTGTTTTTT,CASVETLNTGELFF
18,TRBJ2-2,TRBV5-4,.,once,TGTGCCAGCAGGCGGACGGCAGGGACTGGTGGTAGCCCCGGGGAGCTGTTTTTT,CASRRTAGTGGSPGELFF
16,TRBJ2-2,TRBV7-2,TRBD1,.,TGTGCCAGCAGCTTAGGAGTTGGGACAGTTACCGGGGAGCTGTTTTTT,CASSLGVGTVTGELFF
12,TRBJ2-7,TRBV7-2,TRBD1,.,TGTGCCAGCAGCTCGACAGGGGACGAGCAGTACTTC,CASSSTGDEQYF
14,TRBJ1-4,TRBV28,TRBD1,.,TGTGCCAGCAGTGACAGGGGGCGCGATGAAAAACTGTTTTTT,CASSDRGRDEKLFF
17,TRBJ2-1,TRBV11-3,TRBD2,.,TGTGCCAGCAGCTTAGGGGGTTGGGCTAGCGGCTACAATGAGCAGTTCTTC,CASSLGGWASGYNEQFF
18,TRBJ1-5,TRBV2,.,.,TGTGCCAGCGACCGAGGAAGTGGACAGCTCTATAGCAATCAGCCCCAGCATTTT,CASDRGSGQLYSNQPQHF
14,TRBJ2-1,TRBV6-6,.,once,TGTGCCAGCAGTTTGGAGTTACCCTACAATGAGCAGTTCTTC,CASSLELPYNEQFF
12,TRBJ2-3,TRBV28,.,.,TGTGCCAGCGGCGGGATTACAGATACGCAGTATTTT,CASGGITDTQYF
12,TRBJ1-6,TRBV4-1,.,.,TGCGCCAGCAGCTTAGGGAATTCACCCCTCCACTTT,CASSLGNSPLHF
14,TRBJ2-1,TRBV5-1,.,.,TGCGCCAGCAGCTTACCAGGGGCGAACAATGAGCAGTTCTTC,CASSLPGANNEQFF
14,TRBJ1-1,TRBV6-5,.,.,TGTGCCAGCAGTCAGCGGACAGAAAACACTGAAGCTTTCTTT,CASSQRTENTEAFF
16,TRBJ2-5,TRBV11-2,.,.,TGTGCCAGCAGATACCTAGGGGGGAGAGGGCAAGAGACCCAGTACTTC,CASRYLGGRGQETQYF
15,TRBJ2-7,TRBV7-2,.,.,TGTGCCAGCAGCTCTGACAGGTTCAAGGACTACGAGCAGTACTTC,CASSSDRFKDYEQYF
17,TRBJ1-1,TRBV18,TRBD1,once,TGTGCCAGCTCACCGCTACCGGGACAGGGGGCAGGAACTGAAGCTTTCTTT,CASSPLPGQGAGTEAFF
14,TRBJ2-7,TRBV28,.,once,TGTGCCAGCAGTTTTTCAGAAGTGGTCAACGAGCAGTACTTC,CASSFSEVVNEQYF
13,TRBJ2-5,TRBV5-6,.,.,TGTGCCAGCAGCTCGCAAGGGCGAGAGACCCAGTACTTC,CASSSQGRETQYF
13,TRBJ1-2,TRBV29-1,.,once,TGCAGCGTTGATTTACCCGAGACCTATGGCTACACCTTC,CSVDLPETYGYTF
13,TRBJ2-1,TRBV18,.,.,TGTGCCAGCTCACCCGGGGGTCCCGATGAGCAGTTCTTC,CASSPGGPDEQFF
15,TRBJ2-2,TRBV30,.,.,TGTGCCTTCTGCTTGGCGGGGTTAAACACCGGGGAGCTGTTTTTT,CAFCLAGLNTGELFF
15,TRBJ1-1,TRBV5-4,TRBD1,.,TGTGCCAGCAGCTTGACAGGGGGAATGAACACTGAAGCTTTCTTT,CASSLTGGMNTEAFF
12,TRBJ2-7,TRBV28,.,.,TGTGCCAGCAGTTTGGACGGAGACGAGCAGTACTTC,CASSLDGDEQYF
16,TRBJ2-2,TRBV9,TRBD1,.,TGTGCCAGCAGCGTAGAATCCCGGACAGGGACCGGGGAGCTGTTTTTT,CASSVESRTGTGELFF